What follows is one T cell receptor (beta chain) and its context. Amplification of TCR alpha and beta CDR3 regions from RNA used iRepertoire nested multiplex PCR. Using its own MiXCR run on the multiplex PCR reads, TCRdb lists one record per CDR3 protein. Of about 380,000 distinct CDR3 sequences in the sample, about two fifths were seen once. This sample is drawn from a study of glioma-infiltrating T cells. The receptor's source is a human donor with low-grade glioma or glioblastoma, undergoing nonglioma brain surgery, or in good health (not recorded which). Material for sequencing was glioma tissue, nonneoplastic brain tissue, or PBMCs (not recorded which).

CDR3 nucleotide sequence: TGCGCCAGCAGCCAAGAGGGAATCGCCTATGGCTACACCTTC. It yields the protein CASSQEGIAYGYTF. The V call is TRBV4-3, the J call TRBJ1-2; D not certain. Germline V gene lookup returns CDR1 LGHNA and CDR2 YSLEER. Trimming stripped 0 bases from V and 4 bases from J, with 9 bases between. This CDR3 has 14 residues.